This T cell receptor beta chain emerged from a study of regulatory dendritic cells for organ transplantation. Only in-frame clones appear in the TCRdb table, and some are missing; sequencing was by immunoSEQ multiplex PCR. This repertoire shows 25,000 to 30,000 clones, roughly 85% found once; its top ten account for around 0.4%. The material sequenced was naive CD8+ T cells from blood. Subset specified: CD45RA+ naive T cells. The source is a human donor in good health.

The CDR3 nucleotides read TGTGCCAGTAGTATGTCGGGGATCCTCTACGAGCAGTACTTC. It translates to CASSMSGILYEQYF. The chain links TRBV19 to TRBJ2-7; perhaps TRBD2 as D (5 bases). The germline V and J ends were trimmed by 3 bases and 3 bases, with 12 bases remaining between them. The germline V gene encodes CDR1 LNHDA and CDR2 SQIVND (reference sequence). CDR3 length equals 14 residues.